The next 21 T cell receptor beta chains were all read from a single sample in a study of technical replicates of blood from several donors. Data came from immunoSEQ multiplex PCR; TCRdb stores just in-frame clones and leaves some out. The sample contains under 95,000 clones, around 92% of which appear only once. The sequenced sample was T cells isolated from PBMCs. These TCRs come from a human donor in good health.

The rearrangement uses TRBV5-5 and TRBJ2-7, with D maybe TRBD2 (5 bases). CDR3 length equals 14 residues. The V end was cut by 0 bases, the J end by 3 bases, with 10 bases between. Germline values: CDR1 SGHKS, CDR2 YYEKEE (reference sequence). CDR3 loop: CASSLGWAGYEQYF. The CDR3 region has the DNA TGTGCCAGCAGCTTGGGGTGGGCGGGCTACGAGCAGTACTTC. The whole variable domain, filled in from reference TRBV5-5 and TRBJ2-7, reads DAGVTQSPTHLIKTRGQQVTLRCSPISGHKSVSWYQQVLGQGPQFIFQYYEKEERGRGNFPDRFSARQFPNYSSELNVNALLLGDSALYLCASSLGWAGYEQYFGPGTRLTVT.

The CDR3 loop reads CASCPGTGGNQPQHF. The CDR3, as DNA: TGTGCCAGCTGCCCCGGGACAGGGGGCAATCAGCCCCAGCATTTT. The V call is TRBV19, the J call TRBJ1-5; 10 bases are shared with TRBD1. With 9 bases clipped from V and 2 bases from J, the junction kept 7 bases outside the gene matches. The CDR3 sequence is 15 residues long. Germline CDR1 is LNHDA and CDR2 is SQIVND (reference sequence).

The chain is built from TRBV5-6 and TRBJ2-1, with 13 bases matching TRBD2. The ends lost 4 bases at V and 7 bases at J; junction bases unmatched: 5. The CDR3 has 15 amino acids. Per the germline V gene, CDR1 is SGHDT and CDR2 is YYEEEE. CDR3 nucleotide sequence: TGTGCCAGCAGCCACAAGACTAGCGGGAGGAATGAGCAGTTCTTC. It specifies CASSHKTSGRNEQFF. Supplemented by reference TRBV5-6 and TRBJ2-1, the full variable domain reads DAGVTQSPTHLIKTRGQQVTLRCSPKSGHDTVSWYQQALGQGPQFIFQYYEEEERQRGNFPDRFSGHQFPNYSSELNVNALLLGDSALYLCASSHKTSGRNEQFFGPGTRLTVL.

The gene calls are TRBV6-5 and TRBJ2-5; D is uncertain. The CDR3 is 12 residues long. Trimming stripped 5 bases from V and 1 base from J, with 5 bases between. Looked up from germline, CDR1 is MNHEY and CDR2 is SVGAGI. CDR3 residues: CASSAVQETQYF. The CDR3 nucleotides read TGTGCCAGCAGTGCGGTCCAAGAGACCCAGTACTTC.

This sequence joins TRBV7-2 and TRBJ2-1, with D possibly matching TRBD2 (6 bases). Between the trimmed V and J ends, which lost 5 bases and 10 bases, there was a span of 18 bases. The CDR3 covers 14 residues. CDR1 is SGHTA, CDR2 FQGNSA, per germline. The CDR3 region is CASSALERVREQFF. As DNA, the CDR3 is TGTGCCAGCAGCGCCCTGGAGCGGGTTAGAGAGCAGTTCTTC.

The chain has TRBV9 and TRBJ2-1, with D possibly matching TRBD2 (6 bases). Germline-derived CDR1 and CDR2 are SGDLS and YYNGEE. Trimming cost V 2 bases and J 10 bases, with 16 bases left between them. The CDR3 is 14 residues long. This CDR3 is CASSVVGSGREQFF. Here the CDR3 DNA reads TGTGCCAGCAGCGTGGTCGGGAGCGGCAGGGAGCAGTTCTTC.

The V gene is TRBV7-6, the J gene TRBJ1-4, with 8 positions matching TRBD1. The V gene end was trimmed by 4 bases and the J gene end by 4 bases; junction bases not matched to a gene: 2. Germline V lookup: CDR1 SGHVS, CDR2 FNYEAQ. CDR3 size: 14 residues. The CDR3 spells CASSWGQDNEKLFF. The CDR3 bases are TGTGCCAGCAGCTGGGGACAGGATAATGAAAAACTGTTTTTT.

The chain is built from TRBV4-1 and TRBJ2-5; D may be TRBD2 (6 bases). Germline V lookup: CDR1 MGHRA, CDR2 YSYEKL. The CDR3 is made up of 17 amino acids. V lost 1 base, J lost 5 bases, and 20 bases lay in between. DNA of the CDR3: TGCGCCAGCAGCCAAGGCCCTGCAATGGCGGGATGGGAGACCCAGTACTTC. Amino acids: CASSQGPAMAGWETQYF.

This chain links TRBV28 with TRBJ2-1; 7 positions match TRBD2. The germline CDR1 and CDR2 sequences are MDHEN and SYDVKM. The ends lost 2 bases at V and 7 bases at J; junction bases unmatched: 5. The CDR3 is made up of 14 amino acids. Written as DNA, the CDR3 is TGTGCCAGCAGTTTAAGGCGGGAGAGGAATGAGCAGTTCTTC. Translated, it gives CASSLRRERNEQFF.

This chain joins TRBV6-5 and TRBJ1-4, with TRBD1 as a possible D gene (6 bases). The germline gives CDR1 MNHEY, CDR2 SVGAGI. The CDR3 is made up of 15 amino acids. The ends were cut back, 4 bases at V and 10 bases at J, with 19 bases in the middle. CDR3 protein: CASSSSGRVGGKLFF. For the CDR3, the DNA is TGTGCCAGCAGTTCTTCCGGGAGGGTAGGGGGAAAACTGTTTTTT.

This clone was recorded only once. V gene TRBV13 combines with J gene TRBJ1-3, with D tentatively TRBD1 (5 bases). Deletions cut 1 base from V and 2 bases from J, with 6 bases between. Germline V lookup: CDR1 PRHDT, CDR2 FYEKMQ (reference sequence). This CDR3 has 14 amino acids. CDR3: CASSLVQAGNTIYF. In DNA form, the CDR3 reads TGTGCCAGCAGCTTAGTACAGGCTGGAAACACCATATATTTT.

The chain joins TRBV10-1 to TRBJ2-7; TRBD1 matches at 8 bases. After removal of 6 bases from V and 4 bases from J, the junction contained 8 bases not matched to a gene. This CDR3 comprises 14 residues. Per germline, CDR1 WNHNN and CDR2 SYGVQD (reference sequence). The CDR3 spells CASRPGQGPYEQYF. The CDR3 DNA reads TGCGCCAGCAGACCCGGACAGGGACCTTACGAGCAGTACTTC.

The J gene is TRBJ2-7, the V gene TRBV19; weak D call: TRBD2 (5 bases). The CDR3 totals 13 residues. Trimming shortened V by 4 bases and J by 2 bases, and 9 bases separated the two germline ends. The germline V gene encodes CDR1 LNHDA and CDR2 SQIVND (reference sequence). CDR3 sequence: CASSTGLTYEQYF. CDR3 DNA sequence: TGTGCCAGTAGTACAGGACTGACCTACGAGCAGTACTTC. Combining the CDR3 with reference TRBV19 and TRBJ2-7 gives the whole variable domain DGGITQSPKYLFRKEGQNVTLSCEQNLNHDAMYWYRQDPGQGLRLIYYSQIVNDFQKGDIAEGYSVSREKKESFPLTVTSAQKNPTAFYLCASSTGLTYEQYFGPGTRLTVT.

This sequence joins TRBV7-6 and TRBJ2-3, with TRBD2 matching over 9 bases. CDR3 length equals 17 residues. V gave up 1 base and J gave up 10 bases; unmatched junction bases: 15. Germline CDR1 and CDR2: SGHVS and FNYEAQ. The CDR3 region has the DNA TGTGCCAGCAGCTTAGGATTGACTAGCGGATCTCGTCAGGCGCAGTATTTT. Its translation: CASSLGLTSGSRQAQYF.

The chain has TRBV27 and TRBJ2-7, with 8 bases that match TRBD2. This CDR3 is 16 amino acids long. Losses at the gene ends were 2 bases for V and 1 base for J; bases not matched to a gene: 7. Per germline, CDR1 MNHEY and CDR2 SMNVEV (reference sequence). The CDR3, as DNA: TGTGCCAGCAGTTTAATAAGCGGGAGTAAGTCCTACGAGCAGTACTTC. This encodes CASSLISGSKSYEQYF.

The rearrangement joins TRBV11-3 to TRBJ2-7, with TRBD1 matching 8 bases. With V trimmed by 1 base and J by 3 bases, 5 bases remained unmatched. Germline CDR1 reads SGHNT; CDR2 reads YENEEA. This CDR3 comprises 15 residues. The CDR3 reads CASSLVGQEDYEQYF. The CDR3 DNA reads TGTGCCAGCAGCTTAGTGGGACAGGAGGACTACGAGCAGTACTTC.

This clone was seen only a few times. This sequence joins TRBV9 and TRBJ2-2; D is uncertain. In germline, CDR1 is SGDLS, CDR2 YYNGEE. The CDR3 sequence is 13 residues long. V dropped 4 bases and J dropped 4 bases, with 8 bases sitting between them. CDR3 protein: CASSRTGTGELFF. DNA of the CDR3: TGTGCCAGCAGCCGCACCGGCACCGGGGAGCTGTTTTTT.

The chain is built from TRBV7-2 and TRBJ2-1; no firm D call. This CDR3 spans 13 amino acids. Looked up from germline, CDR1 is SGHTA and CDR2 is FQGNSA. V was pared by 5 bases and J by 13 bases, with 18 bases between. The CDR3 bases are TGTGCCAGCAGCCGACAATCCCAGTATAACCAGTTCTTC. Protein product: CASSRQSQYNQFF.

To note about this clone: At one end the junction does not follow the germline gene, possibly because of a read error. The rearrangement links TRBV10-3 to TRBJ2-1, with 9 bases that match TRBD1. Germline lookup yields CDR1 ENHRY and CDR2 SYGVKD. The CDR3 is 12 amino acids. The CDR3: CAISEYDRGCLF. CDR3 DNA: TGTGCCATCAGTGAGTACGACAGGGGGTGTCTCTTC.

The V and J genes are TRBV25-1 and TRBJ2-5; D gene ambiguous. V lost 1 base and J lost 1, with 10 bases in between. The germline gives CDR1 MGHDK, CDR2 SYGVNS. The CDR3 spans 15 residues. In DNA, the CDR3 is TGTGCCAGCAGTGAATTGCGAGAACTCCAAGAGACCCAGTACTTC. This codes for CASSELRELQETQYF. The variable domain in full, with the rest retrieved from reference TRBV25-1 and TRBJ2-5, is EADIYQTPRYLVIGTGKKITLECSQTMGHDKMYWYQQDPGMELHLIHYSYGVNSTEKGDLSSESTVSRIRTEHFPLTLESARPSHTSQYLCASSELRELQETQYFGPGTRLLVL.

The rearrangement joins TRBV9 to TRBJ2-4; 8 bases match TRBD2. CDR3 size: 18 residues. Trimming removed 1 base from V and 7 bases from J; junction bases left unmatched: 16. Germline V gives CDR1 SGDLS, CDR2 YYNGEE. DNA for the CDR3: TGTGCCAGCAGCGTATCCTCAAGCGGGGGAGCCCCGGGGAACATTCAGTACTTC. This encodes CASSVSSSGGAPGNIQYF. The whole variable domain, remainder taken from reference TRBV9 and TRBJ2-4, is DSGVTQTPKHLITATGQRVTLRCSPRSGDLSVYWYQQSLDQGLQFLIQYYNGEERAKGNILERFSAQQFPDLHSELNLSSLELGDSALYFCASSVSSSGGAPGNIQYFGAGTRLSVL.